These 30 T cell receptor beta chains were all obtained from the same sample, sequenced in a study of T cells in Graves' hyperthyroidism and ophthalmopathy. Authors of the study amplified TCR beta CDR3 regions from RNA transcripts. The HTBI primer set was used in a first-round RT-PCR of the TCR CDR3. TCRdb re-derived calls from the multiplex PCR reads in MiXCR, one entry per CDR3 protein. The table includes around 600,000 distinct CDR3 sequences, 13% to 15% detected once. Sequenced input: blood. All receptors derive from a woman aged 45-60 years with Graves' ophthalmopathy.

The genes are TRBV3-1 and TRBJ1-3, with a possible D match to TRBD1 (6 bases). The germline V gene encodes CDR1 LGHDT and CDR2 YNNKEL (reference sequence). This CDR3 is built from 14 residues. Between the trimmed V and J ends, which lost 3 bases and 6 bases, there was a span of 12 bases. The CDR3 DNA follows: TGTGCCAGCAGCCACTTGTCAGGGGCAAACACCATATATTTT. It is translated as CASSHLSGANTIYF. The whole variable domain, remainder taken from reference TRBV3-1 and TRBJ1-3, is DTAVSQTPKYLVTQMGNDKSIKCEQNLGHDTMYWYKQDSKKFLKIMFSYNNKELIINETVPNRFSPKSPDKAHLNLHINSLELGDSAVYFCASSHLSGANTIYFGEGSWLTVV.

This clonotype came up many times. J is TRBJ2-1 and V is TRBV28, with 9 bases identical to TRBD1. After removal of 5 bases from V and 4 bases from J, the junction contained 3 bases not matched to a gene. The CDR3 extends over 14 amino acids. Germline CDR1 is MDHEN and CDR2 is SYDVKM. Here the CDR3 DNA reads TGTGCCAGCAGTAGGACAGGGGAATACAATGAGCAGTTCTTC. It is translated as CASSRTGEYNEQFF.

The chain links TRBV19 to TRBJ2-7; 13 positions agree with TRBD2. The CDR3 extends over 16 amino acids. The germline CDR1 and CDR2 sequences are LNHDA and SQIVND (reference sequence). J was trimmed by 3 bases and V by 4 bases; bases with no gene match: 6. The CDR3 DNA reads TGTGCCAGTAGTACCATCCGGACTAGCGGGAGCTACGAGCAGTACTTC. This translates into CASSTIRTSGSYEQYF.

This clonotype was counted between two and nine times. The J gene is TRBJ2-7, the V gene TRBV27; the match to TRBD2 covers 9 bases. The germline CDR1 and CDR2 sequences are MNHEY and SMNVEV (reference sequence). V was clipped by 3 bases and J by 5 bases; unmatched bases: 5. The CDR3 spans 14 residues. The CDR3: CASSLRGGFNEQYF. The CDR3 DNA sequence: TGTGCCAGCAGTTTGCGGGGGGGCTTCAACGAGCAGTACTTC.

This clonotype was seen many times. The V call is TRBV7-3, the J call TRBJ2-1, with 7 bases aligning to TRBD2. The CDR3 is made up of 16 amino acids. In germline, CDR1 is SGHTA, CDR2 FQGTGA. With 0 bases clipped from V and 0 bases from J, the junction kept 2 bases outside the gene matches. The CDR3 reads CASSLTGGSSYNEQFF. CDR3 DNA: TGTGCCAGCAGCTTAACGGGCGGGAGCTCCTACAATGAGCAGTTCTTC. The full variable domain, in which reference TRBV7-3 and TRBJ2-1 provide the parts outside the CDR3, is GAGVSQTPSNKVTEKGKYVELRCDPISGHTALYWYRQSLGQGPEFLIYFQGTGAADDSGLPNDRFFAVRPEGSVSTLKIQRTERGDSAVYLCASSLTGGSSYNEQFFGPGTRLTVL.

In this sample, this clonotype turned up many times. This rearrangement joins TRBV11-2 to TRBJ1-5, with 9 nucleotides matching TRBD1. Looked up from germline, CDR1 is SGHAT and CDR2 is FQNNGV. The CDR3 sequence is 20 residues long. Trimming at V came to 0 bases and at J to 3 bases, leaving 15 bases not matched to a gene. The CDR3 DNA reads TGTGCCAGCAGCTTAGATCTCAACAGGGGGCCCGAAACCCTCAATCAGCCCCAGCATTTT. Its translation: CASSLDLNRGPETLNQPQHF.

There are a few counts of this clonotype. The CDR3 DNA is TGTGCCAGTAGTATAGCGGCGGGGAACACTGAAGCTTTCTTT. Translating gives CASSIAAGNTEAFF. The J gene is TRBJ1-1, the V gene TRBV19; D remains ambiguous. V shed 1 base and J shed 1 base, with 7 bases lying between them. The CDR3 consists of 14 residues. Germline V gene sequence: CDR1 LNHDA, CDR2 SQIVND (reference sequence).

This clonotype was found many times. The chain couples TRBV12-3 or TRBV12-4 to TRBJ2-5, with 8 bases lining up with TRBD1. The CDR3 is made up of 15 amino acids. V was pared by 4 bases and J by 2 bases, with 6 bases of the junction left unmatched. CDR3 protein: CASSSGDRPQETQYF. CDR3 sequence (DNA): TGTGCCAGCAGTTCCGGGGACAGGCCTCAAGAGACCCAGTACTTC.

This clonotype was seen repeatedly, ten times or more. The chain carries TRBV6-1 and TRBJ2-7, with D unclear. Trimming stripped 4 bases from V and 0 bases from J, with 7 bases between. The V gene's germline CDR1 is MNHNS and CDR2 SASEGT. CDR3 length equals 13 residues. The CDR3: CASSAEFSYEQYF. The CDR3 bases are TGTGCCAGCAGTGCGGAATTCTCCTACGAGCAGTACTTC.

This clonotype was seen more than once but under ten times. CDR3 sequence: CATSEPSRSNEQFF. The CDR3 DNA reads as TGTGCCACCAGTGAACCCTCTAGAAGCAATGAGCAGTTCTTC. The chain links TRBV24-1 to TRBJ2-1; no clear D gene. Germline lookup yields CDR1 KGHDR and CDR2 SFDVKD. Trimming cost V 4 bases and J 6 bases, with 12 bases left between them. This CDR3 spans 14 amino acids.

This clonotype was seen ten or more times. The chain is built from TRBV5-1 and TRBJ2-1, with D tentatively TRBD1 or TRBD2 (5 bases each). Germline assignment: CDR1 SGHRS and CDR2 YFSETQ. The V end lost 0 bases, the J end lost 5 bases, and 15 bases lay between the germline ends. The CDR3 consists of 16 residues. DNA for the CDR3: TGCGCCAGCAGCTTGGCCGGGACCGGGTATAACAATGAGCAGTTCTTC. Translation: CASSLAGTGYNNEQFF.

The sample holds a few counts of this clonotype. V gene TRBV10-3 combines with J gene TRBJ1-2; TRBD1 aligns across 8 bases. Trimming cost V 0 bases and J 9 bases; bases outside gene matches: 6. Germline V CDR1 and CDR2: ENHRY, SYGVKD. CDR3 size: 14 residues. CDR3: CAISESGQGERYTF. Here the CDR3 DNA reads TGTGCCATCAGTGAGTCAGGACAGGGTGAGCGCTACACCTTC.

Many counts were recorded for this clonotype. The chain recombines TRBV20-1 with TRBJ2-7, with D possibly being TRBD2 (6 bases). V was clipped by 1 base and J by 7 bases, with 14 bases between them. In germline, CDR1 is DFQATT, CDR2 SNEGSKA (reference sequence). This CDR3 contains 13 residues. Written as DNA, the CDR3 is TGCAGTGCTAGAGGGTTCGGGGGTGGGGAGCAGTACTTC. It yields the protein CSARGFGGGEQYF.

This clonotype was picked up many times. This chain links TRBV6-6 with TRBJ2-1; 8 nucleotides align to TRBD2. The V segment lost 0 bases and the J segment 3 bases; nucleotides outside the gene matches: 7. The germline V gene encodes CDR1 MNHNY and CDR2 SVGAGI (reference sequence). CDR3 size: 17 residues. The CDR3 reads CASSYSPFGTSYNEQFF. The CDR3 bases are TGTGCCAGCAGTTACTCCCCCTTCGGGACTAGCTACAATGAGCAGTTCTTC.

About this clonotype itself: It may be a read error: a sequence one base away is much more abundant. The chain couples TRBV6-2 or TRBV6-3 to TRBJ1-2; 8 bases are a match to TRBD1. Looked up from germline, CDR1 is MNHEY and CDR2 is SVGEGT. This CDR3 comprises 16 residues. CDR3 region: CAGSPTGRQGNYGYTF. The CDR3, as DNA: TGTGCCGGCAGTCCCACGGGGAGACAGGGGAACTATGGCTACACCTTC.

In this sample, this clonotype turned up many times. This rearrangement joins TRBV28 to TRBJ2-2, with a possible D match to TRBD2 (6 bases). The V and J ends lost 10 bases and 1 base respectively, with 22 bases between them. The CDR3 is 17 amino acids. CDR1 MDHEN and CDR2 SYDVKM come from the germline V gene. The CDR3 nucleotides are TGTGCCACTCTAACCCGGGACTCCGCTCGGAACACCGGGGAGCTGTTTTTT. It is translated as CATLTRDSARNTGELFF. Based on the CDR3 plus reference TRBV28 and TRBJ2-2, the full variable domain is DVKVTQSSRYLVKRTGEKVFLECVQDMDHENMFWYRQDPGLGLRLIYFSYDVKMKEKGDIPEGYSVSREKKERFSLILESASTNQTSMYLCATLTRDSARNTGELFFGEGSRLTVL.

This clonotype was recorded many times. The gene calls are TRBV11-2 and TRBJ2-1; 9 bases match TRBD2. Trimming took 5 bases from V and 4 from J; bases not matched to a gene: 12. Germline V CDR1 and CDR2: SGHAT, FQNNGV. The CDR3 extends over 17 amino acids. The CDR3 DNA reads TGTGCCAGCAGCATCCGACAAGGACTAGCGAATTACAATGAGCAGTTCTTC. This gives the protein CASSIRQGLANYNEQFF. Based on the CDR3 plus reference TRBV11-2 and TRBJ2-1, the full variable domain is EAGVAQSPRYKIIEKRQSVAFWCNPISGHATLYWYQQILGQGPKLLIQFQNNGVVDDSQLPKDRFSAERLKGVDSTLKIQPAKLEDSAVYLCASSIRQGLANYNEQFFGPGTRLTVL.

This clonotype was seen repeatedly, ten times or more. The V call is TRBV30, the J call TRBJ2-2; no reliable D call. The V and J ends lost 2 bases and 2 bases respectively, with 6 bases between them. The CDR3 has 13 residues. Germline-derived CDR1 and CDR2 are GTSNPN and SVGIG (reference sequence). This chain's CDR3 is CAWSIHNTGELFF. CDR3 in DNA: TGTGCCTGGAGTATACACAACACCGGGGAGCTGTTTTTT. The whole variable domain, filled in from reference TRBV30 and TRBJ2-2, reads SQTIHQWPATLVQPVGSPLSLECTVEGTSNPNLYWYRQAAGRGLQLLFYSVGIGQISSEVPQNLSASRPQDRQFILSSKKLLLSDSGFYLCAWSIHNTGELFFGEGSRLTVL.

In its sample, this clonotype was seen a few times. The CDR3 is CASTLGGQPQHF. The CDR3 DNA reads as TGTGCCAGTACTTTAGGTGGACAGCCCCAGCATTTT. The V call is TRBV19, the J call TRBJ1-5, with D uncertain. V was shortened by 7 bases and J by 7 bases, with 11 bases between the two germline ends. CDR3 length: 12 amino acids. Germline V gives CDR1 LNHDA, CDR2 SQIVND (reference sequence).

About this clonotype: A much more abundant neighbour one base away suggests this may be a read error. The chain couples TRBV6-1 to TRBJ2-1; perhaps D is TRBD1 or TRBD2 (5 bases each). Per germline, CDR1 MNHNS and CDR2 SASEGT. The CDR3 loop spans 14 amino acids. CDR3 in DNA: TGTACCAGCAGGCCCGGGACGGCCTACAATGAGCAGTTCTTC. This codes for CTSRPGTAYNEQFF.

This clonotype was counted ten times or more. J is TRBJ2-5 and V is TRBV20-1; tentative D call: TRBD2 (6 bases). This CDR3 comprises 15 residues. V gave up 4 bases and J gave up 1 base, with 16 bases separating them. CDR1 is DFQATT, CDR2 SNEGSKA, per germline (reference sequence). CDR3 coding DNA: TGCAGTGCTAATTTCTGGCGGGGTACCCAAGAGACCCAGTACTTC. Translation: CSANFWRGTQETQYF.

The V and J genes are TRBV6-5 and TRBJ1-5; 11 bases are shared with TRBD1. The V gene end was trimmed by 2 bases and the J gene end by 4 bases; junction bases not matched to a gene: 7. This CDR3 has 17 amino acids. Germline V lookup: CDR1 MNHEY, CDR2 SVGAGI. CDR3 amino acids: CASSYRRDRGRNQPQHF. The CDR3 nucleotides read TGTGCCAGCAGTTACAGAAGGGACAGGGGGAGAAATCAGCCCCAGCATTTT.

This clonotype has a count of ten or more. V gene TRBV12-5 combines with J gene TRBJ2-2; TRBD2 aligns across 12 bases. Unmatched junction bases numbered 8, after V lost 2 bases and J lost 7 bases. Per the germline V gene, CDR1 is LGHNT and CDR2 is FRNRAP. This CDR3 has 17 amino acids. For the CDR3, the DNA is TGTGCTAGTGGTTTGAGCAGACTAGCGGGAGCTGGCGGGGAGCTGTTTTTT. The encoded protein is CASGLSRLAGAGGELFF. Based on the CDR3 plus reference TRBV12-5 and TRBJ2-2, the full variable domain is DARVTQTPRHKVTEMGQEVTMRCQPILGHNTVFWYRQTMMQGLELLAYFRNRAPLDDSGMPKDRFSAEMPDATLATLKIQPSEPRDSAVYFCASGLSRLAGAGGELFFGEGSRLTVL.

The rearrangement joins TRBV27 to TRBJ2-7; the D call may be TRBD1 or TRBD2 (5 bases each). Germline V gives CDR1 MNHEY, CDR2 SMNVEV (reference sequence). V was clipped by 4 bases and J by 3 bases, with 13 bases between them. This CDR3 is 14 amino acids long. The CDR3 coding sequence is TGTGCCAGCAGTTCCGGGACGGTACGCTACGAGCAGTACTTC. Its protein is CASSSGTVRYEQYF.

The V gene is TRBV20-1, the J gene TRBJ1-3; D remains unclear. CDR1 and CDR2 from the germline V gene are DFQATT and SNEGSKA (reference sequence). With 6 bases removed from V and 1 base from J, the gap between germline ends came to 10 bases. CDR3 size: 13 residues. The CDR3 DNA reads as TGCAGTGCCCAAACCGGTTCTGGAAACACCATATATTTT. This encodes CSAQTGSGNTIYF.

The V and J genes are TRBV20-1 and TRBJ1-1; no clear D. This CDR3 region has 15 residues. The ends were cut back, 5 bases at V and 1 base at J, with 17 bases in the middle. CDR1 is DFQATT and CDR2 is SNEGSKA in the germline V gene (reference sequence). CDR3 DNA sequence: TGCAGTGCTCTCCTCGACCCAAGGAGGAACACTGAAGCTTTCTTT. It is translated as CSALLDPRRNTEAFF.

This clonotype was counted ten times or more. The genes are TRBV4-2 and TRBJ2-5; 7 nucleotides align to TRBD2. The CDR3 is 13 residues long. V gave up 1 base and J gave up 4 bases; unmatched junction bases: 0. Germline V CDR1 and CDR2: LGHNA, YNFKEQ. The CDR3 reads CASSQAGGETQYF. Written as DNA, the CDR3 is TGTGCCAGCAGCCAAGCGGGAGGAGAGACCCAGTACTTC.

The V call is TRBV6-1, the J call TRBJ2-4; D uncertain. The germline V gene has CDR1 MNHNS and CDR2 SASEGT. The CDR3 covers 16 residues. Trimming stripped 4 bases from V and 0 bases from J, with 13 bases between. The CDR3 region has the DNA TGTGCCAGCAGTGTCCCCCCGACTCTAGCCAAAAACATTCAGTACTTC. It yields the protein CASSVPPTLAKNIQYF.

This clonotype was recorded many times. The gene calls are TRBV7-2 and TRBJ1-6; TRBD1 matches at 7 bases. This CDR3 region has 16 residues. The V gene's germline CDR1 is SGHTA and CDR2 FQGNSA. V was clipped by 2 bases and J by 5 bases; unmatched bases: 6. The CDR3 reads CASSLTPGQNNSPLHF. CDR3 DNA: TGTGCCAGCAGCTTAACCCCGGGACAGAATAATTCACCCCTCCACTTT.

This clonotype was seen ten or more times. The chain combines TRBV6-2 or TRBV6-3 with TRBJ2-6; D not resolved. Germline V gives CDR1 MNHEY, CDR2 SVGEGT. The CDR3 covers 14 residues. V lost 5 bases, J lost 1 base, and 6 bases lay in between. The CDR3 bases are TGTGCCAGCAGTATTACTTCTGGGGCCAACGTCCTGACTTTC. Translating it yields CASSITSGANVLTF.